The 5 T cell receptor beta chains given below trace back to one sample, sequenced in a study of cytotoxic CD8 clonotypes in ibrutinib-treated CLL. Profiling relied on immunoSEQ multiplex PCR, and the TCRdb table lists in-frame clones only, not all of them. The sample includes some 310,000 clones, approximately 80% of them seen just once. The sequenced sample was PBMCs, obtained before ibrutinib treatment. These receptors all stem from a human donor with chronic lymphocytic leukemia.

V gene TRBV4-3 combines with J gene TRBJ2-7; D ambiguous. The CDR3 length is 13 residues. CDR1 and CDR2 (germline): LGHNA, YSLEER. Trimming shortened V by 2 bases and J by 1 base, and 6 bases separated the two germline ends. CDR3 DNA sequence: TGCGCCAGCAGCCAACGCGTGTCCTACGAGCAGTACTTC. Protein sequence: CASSQRVSYEQYF.

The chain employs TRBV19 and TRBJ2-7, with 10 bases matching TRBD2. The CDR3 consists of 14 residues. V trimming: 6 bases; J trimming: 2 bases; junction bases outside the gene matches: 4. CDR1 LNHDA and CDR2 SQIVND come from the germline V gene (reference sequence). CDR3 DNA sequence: TGTGCCAGTAGCCCTCTAGCGGGAGCCTACGAGCAGTACTTC. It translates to CASSPLAGAYEQYF.

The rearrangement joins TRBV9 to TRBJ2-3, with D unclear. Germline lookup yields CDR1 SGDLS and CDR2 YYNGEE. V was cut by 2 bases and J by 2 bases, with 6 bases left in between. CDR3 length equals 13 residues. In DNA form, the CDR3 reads TGTGCCAGCAGCGTTGACCACACAGATACGCAGTATTTT. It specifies CASSVDHTDTQYF.

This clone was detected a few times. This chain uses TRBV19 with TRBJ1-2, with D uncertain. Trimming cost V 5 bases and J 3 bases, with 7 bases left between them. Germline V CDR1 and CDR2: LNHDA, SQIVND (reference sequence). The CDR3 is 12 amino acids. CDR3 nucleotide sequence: TGTGCCAGTAGTCGGCGGGACTATGGCTACACCTTC. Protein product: CASSRRDYGYTF.

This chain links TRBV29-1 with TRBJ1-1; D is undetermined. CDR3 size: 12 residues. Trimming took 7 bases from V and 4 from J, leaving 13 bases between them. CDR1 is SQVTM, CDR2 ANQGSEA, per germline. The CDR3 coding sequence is TGCAGCGGCTACACTAGCGGCACTGAAGCTTTCTTT. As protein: CSGYTSGTEAFF.